One sample yielded the 14 T cell receptor beta chains listed below, sequenced in a study of T-cell memory formation after mild COVID-19. A single record per CDR3 protein comes from TCRdb applying MiXCR to the 5' RACE reads. The sample lists a few hundred thousand distinct CDR3 sequences, under 20% seen once, with roughly 23% in the top ten. The sequenced material came from PBMCs or a T cell subset sorted from them (not recorded which). All receptors come from a man in his late teens or twenties who had mild COVID-19 (a few samples of this study predate the infection). Cell type and time point are not known.

The genes are TRBV28 and TRBJ1-4; weak D call: TRBD1 (6 bases). The V gene lost 4 bases and the J gene lost 7 bases, with 13 bases spanning the gap. This CDR3 contains 14 residues. Germline V CDR1 and CDR2: MDHEN, SYDVKM. CDR3 sequence: CASSSGGAAEKLFF. The CDR3 nucleotides are TGTGCCAGCAGTTCCGGGGGGGCGGCTGAAAAACTGTTTTTT.

This clonotype has at least ten counts. This chain links TRBV6-5 with TRBJ1-1; D may be TRBD1 (5 bases). Per germline, CDR1 MNHEY and CDR2 SVGAGI. V shed 5 bases and J shed 2 bases, with 12 bases lying between them. The CDR3 spans 14 residues. The CDR3, as DNA: TGTGCCAGCAGTCGGACACAGGTAAACACTGAAGCTTTCTTT. Translating it yields CASSRTQVNTEAFF.

V is TRBV10-3 and J is TRBJ2-3, with 7 positions matching TRBD1. Per the germline V gene, CDR1 is ENHRY and CDR2 is SYGVKD. The CDR3 totals 14 residues. The V and J ends lost 7 bases and 1 base, in that order; junction bases with no gene match: 5. The CDR3 loop reads CAITTGERTDTQYF. DNA for the CDR3: TGTGCCATCACCACAGGGGAACGCACAGATACGCAGTATTTT.

This clonotype turned up a few times. The V gene is TRBV20-1, the J gene TRBJ1-2, with 7 bases that match TRBD1. The CDR3 runs 14 residues. The V gene's germline CDR1 is DFQATT and CDR2 SNEGSKA (reference sequence). V shed 5 bases and J 1 base; nucleotides not matched to a gene: 7. This CDR3 reads CSAGRQGDNYGYTF. The CDR3 nucleotides are TGCAGTGCTGGAAGACAGGGAGATAACTATGGCTACACCTTC.

This sequence joins TRBV2 and TRBJ2-1, with D maybe TRBD1 (6 bases). The length of the CDR3 is 15 residues. The germline V gene encodes CDR1 SNHLY and CDR2 FYNNEI. V was shortened by 1 base and J by 7 bases, with 14 bases between the two germline ends. The CDR3: CASSEVGTFGNEQFF. The CDR3 DNA reads as TGTGCCAGCAGTGAAGTTGGGACATTTGGGAATGAGCAGTTCTTC.

This clonotype has only a few counts. The gene calls are TRBV10-3 and TRBJ2-5; D is perhaps TRBD2 (6 bases). The V gene lost 10 bases and the J gene lost 4 bases, with 13 bases spanning the gap. CDR1 is ENHRY and CDR2 is SYGVKD in the germline V gene. The CDR3 spans 12 residues. CDR3 bases: TGTGCCACCGGGATGGGGGGAGAGACCCAGTACTTC. This gives the protein CATGMGGETQYF.

The chain is built from TRBV18 and TRBJ2-5; TRBD1 agrees at 7 bases. The CDR3 has 14 amino acids. Looked up from germline, CDR1 is KGHSH and CDR2 is LQKENI. V shed 5 bases and J 0 bases; nucleotides not matched to a gene: 3. The CDR3 reads CASSSTGNQETQYF. The DNA of the CDR3 is TGTGCCAGCTCATCGACAGGGAACCAAGAGACCCAGTACTTC.

The genes are TRBV7-3 and TRBJ2-7; D possibly corresponds to TRBD2 (7 bases). The CDR3 sequence is 15 residues long. From germline, CDR1 is SGHTA and CDR2 FQGTGA. V dropped 4 bases and J dropped 1 base, with 14 bases sitting between them. The CDR3 region has the DNA TGTGCCAGCAGCTCCCCGGGGGGCCTTTCCTACGAGCAGTACTTC. It codes for CASSSPGGLSYEQYF.

The chain joins TRBV3-1 to TRBJ2-7, with 11 bases that match TRBD2. The CDR3 totals 14 residues. Germline CDR1 is LGHDT and CDR2 is YNNKEL (reference sequence). V trimming: 6 bases; J trimming: 7 bases; junction bases outside the gene matches: 8. CDR3 DNA sequence: TGTGCCAGCAGTCTAGCGGGGGGCTTGGAAGAGCAGTACTTC. Translation gives CASSLAGGLEEQYF.

The rearrangement joins TRBV20-1 to TRBJ2-1; D gene uncertain. Between the trimmed V and J ends, which lost 6 bases and 7 bases, there was a span of 13 bases. The germline V gene encodes CDR1 DFQATT and CDR2 SNEGSKA (reference sequence). CDR3 length: 12 amino acids. CDR3 amino acids: CSAGWARNEQFF. DNA for the CDR3: TGCAGTGCCGGCTGGGCTAGGAATGAGCAGTTCTTC.

This clonotype has only a few counts. The V gene is TRBV27, the J gene TRBJ2-1; 14 bases map to TRBD2. The J segment lost 8 bases and the V segment lost 5 bases, leaving 8 bases of the junction unmatched. The CDR3 length is 16 residues. CDR1 is MNHEY, CDR2 SMNVEV, per germline (reference sequence). The CDR3 nucleotides are TGTGCCAGCAGTATGGATCCGGGACTAGCGGGGGATGAGCAGTTCTTC. This sequence encodes CASSMDPGLAGDEQFF.

The rearrangement uses TRBV28 and TRBJ2-2, with TRBD2 as a possible D gene (6 bases). This CDR3 has 15 amino acids. Germline CDR1 MDHEN, CDR2 SYDVKM. V was pared by 2 bases and J by 2 bases, with 9 bases between. The DNA for the CDR3 is TGTGCCAGCAGTTTAGGGGGGAAAAACACCGGGGAGCTGTTTTTT. Protein: CASSLGGKNTGELFF.

V usage is TRBV12-3 or TRBV12-4 and J usage is TRBJ2-1, with D maybe TRBD2 (6 bases). Trimming took 6 bases from V and 15 from J, leaving 18 bases between them. The CDR3 is made up of 12 amino acids. CDR3 sequence (DNA): TGTGCCAGCAGACCTAACACCGGAGGGCTGTTCTTC. Encoded protein: CASRPNTGGLFF.

The V and J genes are TRBV7-9 and TRBJ2-4, with no clear D. V lost 5 bases and J 8 bases, leaving 13 bases between the germline ends. The CDR3 length is 13 residues. Germline assignment: CDR1 SEHNR and CDR2 FQNEAQ (reference sequence). The CDR3 sequence is CASSPRFEDIQYF. In DNA, the CDR3 is TGTGCCAGCAGCCCGCGGTTCGAGGACATTCAGTACTTC.